The next 26 T cell receptor beta chains were all read from a single sample in a study of tumor and adjacent non-tumor tissue in lung cancer. Three rounds of nested PCR, following a modified ARM-PCR protocol, produced the TCRbeta library. TCRdb independently ran MiXCR on the multiplex PCR reads; one entry per CDR3 protein. This table has roughly 69,000 distinct CDR3 sequences, more than 75% appearing once. The template was RNA from unsorted bulk tissue. The normal lung tissue was taken more than 3 cm from the tumor edge. Sequencing was carried out using distant non-tumor lung tissue. The receptors derive from a man in his sixties with non-small cell lung cancer.

Note on this clonotype: The junction differs from germline at one of its ends, possibly a read error. The chain uses TRBV11-1 and TRBJ2-2, with 7 bases identical to TRBD1. This CDR3 has 14 residues. Looked up from germline, CDR1 is SGHAT and CDR2 is FQDESV (reference sequence). As DNA, the CDR3 is TGTGTCAGCAGCTATACTAGTGGCACAGGGGAGCCGTCTTTT. This sequence encodes CVSSYTSGTGEPSF.

Comments on this clonotype: One end of the junction is discordant with germline, which a read error may explain. This chain joins TRBV12-5 and TRBJ1-1, with unresolved D. Germline assignment: CDR1 LGHNT and CDR2 FRNRAP. The CDR3 totals 14 residues. CDR3 DNA: TGTGTTAGTGGTCCGGAACTCTTAAACACTGAAGCTTTCTTT. Amino acid sequence: CVSGPELLNTEAFF.

For this clonotype: No conserved phenylalanine or tryptophan ends this CDR3, so it is likely a read error. This chain uses TRBV4-1 with TRBJ1-1; D uncertain. CDR3 length equals 15 residues. Trimming left V 5 bases short and J 5 bases short, with 18 bases between. Per the germline V gene, CDR1 is MGHRA and CDR2 is YSYEKL. CDR3 bases: TGCGCCAGCAGCTTAAGGGCCTCCTGGGGAACTGAAGCTTTCCTT. Translating it yields CASSLRASWGTEAFL.

On this clonotype: As the CDR3 is not closed by the conserved phenylalanine or tryptophan, this likely results from a read error. The DNA is left out, because the CDR3 cannot be placed on it with certainty; the CDR3 is given as TCRdb lists it. This chain connects TRBV29-1 to TRBJ2-7. Including both end residues, the CDR3 is 12 amino acids long. Looked up from germline, CDR1 is SQVTM and CDR2 is ANQGSEA. The CDR3 region is CSVEEQNYEQYS.

Comments on this clonotype: One end of the junction is discordant with germline, which a read error may explain. This CDR3 is CSSSQERTNGSLPYF. The CDR3 DNA sequence: TGCTCCAGCAGCCAAGAGCGGACTAACGGGAGTCTGCCGTACTTC. The V and J genes are TRBV4-1 and TRBJ2-7, with D tentatively TRBD2 (6 bases). This CDR3 has 15 residues. CDR1 and CDR2 (germline): MGHRA, YSYEKL.

In the case of this clonotype: The CDR3 carries no conserved terminal phenylalanine or tryptophan, so it likely arises from a read error. This chain's CDR3 is CGISERRQSTDTQYL. CDR3 DNA: TGTGGCATCAGTGAGCGTCGTCAGAGCACAGATACGCAGTATTTA. The chain carries TRBV10-3 and TRBJ2-3; D is unresolved. The CDR3 totals 15 residues. The germline gives CDR1 ENHRY, CDR2 SYGVKD.

This clonotype was seen a handful of times. The CDR3 bases are TGCGCCAGCCGTCCGAGACAAAGTGATGGCTACACCTTC. Translation gives CASRPRQSDGYTF. The chain couples TRBV10-1 to TRBJ1-2; no clear D. Germline V gene sequence: CDR1 WNHNN, CDR2 SYGVQD (reference sequence). The V end lost 8 bases, the J end lost 6 bases, and 16 bases lay between the germline ends. The CDR3 consists of 13 residues.

This chain connects TRBV6-2 or TRBV6-3 to TRBJ2-2; 8 bases are shared with TRBD2. The CDR3 is 15 residues long. Germline loops: CDR1 MNHEY, CDR2 SVGEGT. V trimming: 4 bases; J trimming: 17 bases; junction bases outside the gene matches: 18. This CDR3 reads CASSSSGRNAGDLFF. DNA for the CDR3: TGTGCCAGCAGTTCAAGCGGGAGAAACGCCGGGGATCTATTTTTT.

V usage is TRBV7-9 and J usage is TRBJ2-2; D gene unclear. The length of the CDR3 is 13 residues. Trimming cost V 7 bases and J 7 bases, with 13 bases left between them. CDR1 and CDR2 (germline): SEHNR, FQNEAQ (reference sequence). The CDR3 DNA follows: TGTGCCAGCATCAGGAAGGTCATCGGGGAGCTGTTTTTT. Protein product: CASIRKVIGELFF.

V usage is TRBV6-1 and J usage is TRBJ2-4; D possibly uses TRBD1 or TRBD2 (5 bases each). Germline V CDR1 and CDR2: MNHNS, SASEGT. CDR3 size: 15 residues. CDR3 sequence reads: CTSSTRGVTKNIQYF. For the CDR3, the DNA is TGTACCTCCTCGACGAGGGGAGTAACCAAAAACATTCAGTACTTC.

As for this clonotype: The junction and the germline gene differ at one end; a read error may be behind it. The chain combines TRBV4-2 with TRBJ1-4, with TRBD1 matching over 8 bases. Per the germline V gene, CDR1 is LGHNA and CDR2 is YNFKEQ. The CDR3 totals 16 residues. CDR3: CVSSQDYGQGREILFF. CDR3 bases: TGTGTCAGCAGCCAAGATTACGGACAGGGTCGGGAAATACTGTTTTTT.

Comment on this clonotype: One end of the junction is discordant with germline, which a read error may explain. The chain carries TRBV28 and TRBJ2-4, with unresolved D. From germline, CDR1 is MDHEN and CDR2 SYDVKM. The CDR3 sequence is 15 residues long. The CDR3, as DNA: TGTGCCACTGGCGGCCAGGCTGGAGCCAAAAACATTCAGTATTTC. It translates to CATGGQAGAKNIQYF.

Comments on this clonotype: Mismatch with germline at one junction end may stem from a read error. The DNA of the CDR3 is TGTGCCAGCGGCCATTCGCGAGCGGGTGGAGATGAGCAGTTCTTC. It specifies CASGHSRAGGDEQFF. The rearrangement joins TRBV4-1 to TRBJ2-1, with D possibly matching TRBD2 (6 bases). The length of the CDR3 is 15 residues. Per the germline V gene, CDR1 is MGHRA and CDR2 is YSYEKL.

On this clonotype: The junction departs from the called germline gene at one end, perhaps through a read error. V usage is TRBV4-1 and J usage is TRBJ2-7; tentatively, D is TRBD2 (6 bases). Per the germline V gene, CDR1 is MGHRA and CDR2 is YSYEKL. This CDR3 has 17 amino acids. In nucleotides, the CDR3 is TGCACCAGCAACCATGACTCTGGCGGGACCCCTTCGCGGGAGCAGTACTTC. Residues: CTSNHDSGGTPSREQYF.

The rearrangement uses TRBV29-1 and TRBJ2-7; weak D call: TRBD1 (7 bases). Germline CDR1 reads SQVTM; CDR2 reads ANQGSEA. The CDR3 length is 15 residues. The germline V and J ends were trimmed by 7 bases and 5 bases, with 24 bases remaining between them. CDR3 in DNA: TGCAGCGCAATATTGGGGGGACAGAGTTCCCACGAGCAGTACTTC. Protein: CSAILGGQSSHEQYF.

Note on this clonotype: Without the conserved terminal phenylalanine or tryptophan, this CDR3 likely stems from a read error. The DNA is left out, because the CDR3 cannot be placed on it with certainty; the CDR3 is given as TCRdb lists it. This sequence joins TRBV7-9 and TRBJ2-7; the table's D call of TRBD1 was not tested on the DNA. Termini included, the CDR3 measures 15 amino acids. Germline values: CDR1 SEHNR, CDR2 FQNEAQ (reference sequence). Here the CDR3 reads CASSRGQNPPYEQYL.

Turning to this clonotype: Sequence at one end of the junction differs from germline and may be a read error. The chain joins TRBV4-2 to TRBJ2-7, with TRBD2 matching over 7 bases. CDR1 is LGHNA and CDR2 is YNFKEQ in the germline V gene. This CDR3 contains 14 residues. The CDR3 region is CTSNHEGRAYEQYF. In nucleotides, the CDR3 is TGTACCAGCAACCACGAAGGGAGGGCCTACGAGCAGTACTTC.

This clonotype was counted many times. This chain uses TRBV24-1 with TRBJ2-1, with D possibly being TRBD1 or TRBD2 (6 bases each). CDR3 length equals 17 residues. Deletions cut 7 bases from V and 3 bases from J, with 21 bases between. The germline V gene has CDR1 KGHDR and CDR2 SFDVKD. The CDR3 reads CATRKIGGPSIYNEQFF. The CDR3 region has the DNA TGTGCCACCAGGAAAATTGGGGGGCCATCAATCTACAATGAGCAGTTCTTC.

Points on this clonotype: A read error may account for a junction end that differs from germline. The CDR3 nucleotides read TGTGCTATGAGCTATACTAGTGGCACCGGGGAACTGTTTTTT. Translating it yields CAMSYTSGTGELFF. The V and J genes are TRBV11-1 and TRBJ2-2; TRBD2 might be the D (5 bases). Germline lookup yields CDR1 SGHAT and CDR2 FQDESV (reference sequence). The CDR3 length is 14 residues. The whole variable domain, filled in from reference TRBV11-1 and TRBJ2-2, reads EAEVAQSPRYKITEKSQAVAFWCDPISGHATLYWYRQILGQGPELLVQFQDESVVDDSQLPKDRFSAERLKGVDSTLKIQPAELGDSAMYLCAMSYTSGTGELFFGEGSRLTVL.

Regarding this clonotype: A read error may produce the germline difference seen at one junction end. The chain employs TRBV30 and TRBJ2-7; TRBD1 aligns across 7 bases. The germline CDR1 and CDR2 sequences are GTSNPN and SVGIG (reference sequence). This CDR3 is 16 amino acids long. CDR3 sequence (DNA): TGTGCCTGGAAACCTAAATGGTGGGACAGATTCTACGAACAGTACTTC. Residues: CAWKPKWWDRFYEQYF.

About this clonotype: Since a much larger clone is just one base distant, this may be a read error. The chain combines TRBV20-1 with TRBJ2-5, with D unclear. CDR1 is DFQATT and CDR2 is SNEGSKA in the germline V gene (reference sequence). The CDR3 covers 15 residues. The CDR3 loop is CSARTIGRSQETEYF. Written as DNA, the CDR3 is TGCAGTGCTAGAACTATCGGACGGAGCCAAGAGACCGAGTACTTC.

The chain carries TRBV4-1 and TRBJ2-1; tentative D call: TRBD2 (6 bases). Trimming took 0 bases from V and 10 from J, leaving 22 bases between them. Looked up from germline, CDR1 is MGHRA and CDR2 is YSYEKL. The CDR3 sequence is 17 residues long. CDR3 protein: CASSQDFRGDSYIEQFF. DNA for the CDR3: TGCGCCAGCAGCCAAGATTTTCGCGGGGACTCCTACATAGAGCAGTTCTTC.

Comment on this clonotype: The germline gene is not matched at one end of the junction; a read error may be the cause. The gene calls are TRBV20-1 and TRBJ2-2; D tentatively reads TRBD1 or TRBD2 (5 bases each). Germline V gene data show CDR1 as DFQATT and CDR2 as SNEGSKA (reference sequence). The CDR3 loop spans 17 amino acids. CDR3 DNA sequence: TGTAGTACTAGAGCCCTGGACACCTCCTATAACACCGGGGAGCTGTTTTTT. Translation gives CSTRALDTSYNTGELFF.

This sequence joins TRBV6-5 and TRBJ2-3; D is possibly TRBD2 (6 bases). Germline values: CDR1 MNHEY, CDR2 SVGAGI. V was cut by 4 bases and J by 9 bases, with 20 bases left in between. The CDR3 is made up of 15 amino acids. As DNA, the CDR3 is TGTGCCAGCAGTTCCAGGACTACGGACACGGAAACGCAGTATTTT. Protein sequence: CASSSRTTDTETQYF.

The chain has TRBV5-5 and TRBJ2-1, with D perhaps TRBD1 (5 bases). The V gene's germline CDR1 is SGHKS and CDR2 YYEKEE (reference sequence). V was pared by 4 bases and J by 16 bases, with 21 bases between. The length of the CDR3 is 13 residues. The CDR3 here is CASSLAGQGHEFF. CDR3 sequence (DNA): TGTGCCAGCAGCCTGGCAGGGCAGGGCCATGAATTCTTC.

Regarding this clonotype: Sequence at one end of the junction differs from germline and may be a read error. The chain joins TRBV12-3 or TRBV12-4 to TRBJ2-7; the D gene is possibly TRBD1 (6 bases). The CDR3 is 14 residues long. This CDR3 reads CASSPGTWGFEQYF. In DNA form, the CDR3 reads TGTGCCAGCAGTCCCGGGACATGGGGTTTCGAGCAGTATTTC.